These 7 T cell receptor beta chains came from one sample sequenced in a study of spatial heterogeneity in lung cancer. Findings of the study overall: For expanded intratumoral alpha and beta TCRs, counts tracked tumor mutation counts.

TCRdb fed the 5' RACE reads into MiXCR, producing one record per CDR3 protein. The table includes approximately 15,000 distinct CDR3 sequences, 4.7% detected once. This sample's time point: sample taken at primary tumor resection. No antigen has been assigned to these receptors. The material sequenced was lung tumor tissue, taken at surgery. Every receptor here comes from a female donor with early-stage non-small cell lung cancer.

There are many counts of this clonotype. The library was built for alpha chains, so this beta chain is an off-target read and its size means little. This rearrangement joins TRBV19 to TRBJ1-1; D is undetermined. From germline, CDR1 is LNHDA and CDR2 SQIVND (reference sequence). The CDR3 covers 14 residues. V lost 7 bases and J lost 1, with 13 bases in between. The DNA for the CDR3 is TGTGCCAGTAAGGAGAGGGAACGGAACACTGAAGCTTTCTTT. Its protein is CASKERERNTEAFF.

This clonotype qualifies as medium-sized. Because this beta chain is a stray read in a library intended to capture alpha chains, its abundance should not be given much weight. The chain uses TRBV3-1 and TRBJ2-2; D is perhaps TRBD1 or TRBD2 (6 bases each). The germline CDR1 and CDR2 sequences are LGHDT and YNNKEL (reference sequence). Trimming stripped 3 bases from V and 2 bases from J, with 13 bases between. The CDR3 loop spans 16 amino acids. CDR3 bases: TGTGCCAGCAGCCAGATCGGGGGCGCCAACACCGGGGAGCTGTTTTTT. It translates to CASSQIGGANTGELFF. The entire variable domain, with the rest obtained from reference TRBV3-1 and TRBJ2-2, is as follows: DTAVSQTPKYLVTQMGNDKSIKCEQNLGHDTMYWYKQDSKKFLKIMFSYNNKELIINETVPNRFSPKSPDKAHLNLHINSLELGDSAVYFCASSQIGGANTGELFFGEGSRLTVL.

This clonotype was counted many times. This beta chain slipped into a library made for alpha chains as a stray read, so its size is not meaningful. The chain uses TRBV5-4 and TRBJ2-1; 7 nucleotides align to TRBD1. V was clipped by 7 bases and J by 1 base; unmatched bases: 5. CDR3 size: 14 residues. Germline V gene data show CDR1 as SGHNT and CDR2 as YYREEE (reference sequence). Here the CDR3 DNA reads TGTGCCAGCCGCCAGACAGGGTCCTACAATGAGCAGTTCTTC. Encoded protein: CASRQTGSYNEQFF.

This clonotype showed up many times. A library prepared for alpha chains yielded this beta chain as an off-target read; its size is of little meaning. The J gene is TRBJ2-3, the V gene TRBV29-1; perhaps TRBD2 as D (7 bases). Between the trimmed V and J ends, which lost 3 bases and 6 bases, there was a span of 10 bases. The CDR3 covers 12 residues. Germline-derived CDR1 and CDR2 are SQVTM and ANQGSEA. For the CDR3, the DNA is TGCAGCGTTGAGGGGGGGGCCGATACGCAGTATTTT. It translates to CSVEGGADTQYF.

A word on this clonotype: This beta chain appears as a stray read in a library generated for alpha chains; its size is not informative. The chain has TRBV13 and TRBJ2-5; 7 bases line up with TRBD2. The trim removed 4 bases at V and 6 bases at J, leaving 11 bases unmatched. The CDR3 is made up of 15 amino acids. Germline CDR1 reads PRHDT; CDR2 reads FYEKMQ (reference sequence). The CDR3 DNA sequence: TGTGCCAGCAGCTCGTATCGACTAGCTTCCCAGACCCAGTACTTC. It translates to CASSSYRLASQTQYF.

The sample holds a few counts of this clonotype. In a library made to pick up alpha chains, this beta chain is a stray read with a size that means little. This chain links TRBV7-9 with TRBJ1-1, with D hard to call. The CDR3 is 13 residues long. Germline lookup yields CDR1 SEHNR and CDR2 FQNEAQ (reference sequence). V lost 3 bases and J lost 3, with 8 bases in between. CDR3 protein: CASSLGSYTEAFF. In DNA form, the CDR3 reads TGTGCCAGCAGCTTGGGTTCTTACACTGAAGCTTTCTTT. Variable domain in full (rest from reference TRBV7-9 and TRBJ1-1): DTGVSQNPRHKITKRGQNVTFRCDPISEHNRLYWYRQTLGQGPEFLTYFQNEAQLEKSRLLSDRFSAERPKGSFSTLEIQRTEQGDSAMYLCASSLGSYTEAFFGQGTRLTVV.

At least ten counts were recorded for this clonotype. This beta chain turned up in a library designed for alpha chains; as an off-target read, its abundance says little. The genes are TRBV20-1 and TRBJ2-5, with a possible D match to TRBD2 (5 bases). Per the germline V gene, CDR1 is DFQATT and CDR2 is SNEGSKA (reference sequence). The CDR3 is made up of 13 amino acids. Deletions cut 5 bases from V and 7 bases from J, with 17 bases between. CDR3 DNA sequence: TGCAGTGCTCGTCCCCGGGATGAGGGGACCCAGTACTTC. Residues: CSARPRDEGTQYF.